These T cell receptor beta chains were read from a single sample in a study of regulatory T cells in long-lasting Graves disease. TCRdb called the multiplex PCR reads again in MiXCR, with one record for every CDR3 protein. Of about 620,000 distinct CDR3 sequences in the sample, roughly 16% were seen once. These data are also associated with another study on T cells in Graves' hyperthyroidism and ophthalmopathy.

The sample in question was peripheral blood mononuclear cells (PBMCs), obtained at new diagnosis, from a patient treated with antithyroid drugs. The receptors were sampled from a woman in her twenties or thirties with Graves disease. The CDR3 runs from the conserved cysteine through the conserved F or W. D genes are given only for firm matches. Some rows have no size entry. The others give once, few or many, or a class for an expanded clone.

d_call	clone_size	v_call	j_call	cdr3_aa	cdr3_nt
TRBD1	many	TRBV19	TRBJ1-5	CASSLLTGTGGQPQHF	TGTGCCAGTAGTCTCCTAACCGGGACAGGGGGTCAGCCCCAGCATTTT
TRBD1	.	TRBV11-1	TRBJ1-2	CASSLISGTGVDGYTF	TGTGCCAGCAGCCTGATCTCCGGGACAGGGGTAGATGGCTACACCTTC
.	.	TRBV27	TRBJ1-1	CASRGAGGNTEAFF	TGTGCCAGCAGGGGTGCGGGGGGTAACACTGAAGCTTTCTTT
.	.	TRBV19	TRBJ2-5	CASSSSDRLEQYF	TGTGCCAGTAGTTCATCAGACCGCCTGGAGCAGTACTTC
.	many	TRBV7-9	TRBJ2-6	CASSLSSSGANVLTF	TGTGCCAGCAGCTTATCGAGCTCTGGGGCCAACGTCCTGACTTTC
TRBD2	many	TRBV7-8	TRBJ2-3	CASSPRTSGKSDTQYF	TGTGCCAGCAGCCCGAGGACTAGCGGGAAATCAGATACGCAGTATTTT
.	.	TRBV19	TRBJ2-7	CASSKWTAGDEQYF	TGTGCCAGTAGTAAGTGGACAGCAGGCGACGAGCAGTACTTC
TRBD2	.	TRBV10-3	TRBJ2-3	CAISESKSGRAYF	TGTGCCATCAGTGAGTCGAAAAGCGGGAGGGCGTATTTT
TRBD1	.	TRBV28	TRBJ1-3	CASSSQGSPGNTIYF	TGTGCCAGCAGCTCACAGGGGAGCCCTGGAAACACCATATATTTT
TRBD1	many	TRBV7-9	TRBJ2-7	CASSSTGTDRYEQYF	TGTGCCAGCAGCAGTACCGGGACAGATAGATACGAGCAGTACTTC
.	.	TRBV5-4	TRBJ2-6	CASSLVFPSGANVLTF	TGTGCCAGCAGCTTGGTTTTTCCCTCTGGGGCCAACGTCCTGACTTTC
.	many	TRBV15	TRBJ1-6	CATSKARGGASYNSPLHF	TGTGCCACCAGCAAAGCCCGCGGGGGCGCGTCCTATAATTCACCCCTCCACTTT
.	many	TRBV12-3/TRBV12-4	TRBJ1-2	CASRPSLRDHGGYTF	TGTGCCAGCAGACCGTCTCTCAGGGACCACGGGGGCTACACCTTC
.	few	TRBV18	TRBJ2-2	CASSRSGEDGELFF	TGTGCCAGCTCCCGATCAGGGGAAGACGGGGAGCTGTTTTTT
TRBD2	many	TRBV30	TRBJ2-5	CAWTGRPSGSTQYF	TGTGCCTGGACGGGCCGTCCTAGCGGGAGTACCCAGTACTTC
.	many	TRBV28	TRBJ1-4	CASSSPPVHREKLFF	TGTGCCAGCAGTTCCCCACCGGTTCATCGAGAAAAACTGTTTTTT
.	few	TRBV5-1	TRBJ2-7	CASSSDIGYEQYF	TGCGCCAGCAGCTCTGACATAGGCTACGAGCAGTACTTC
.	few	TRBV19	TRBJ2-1	CASSAVLRTGNEQFF	TGTGCCAGTAGTGCTGTGTTGCGGACCGGCAATGAGCAGTTCTTC
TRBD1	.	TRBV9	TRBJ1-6	CASRATGSGSPLHF	TGTGCCAGCAGAGCGACAGGGTCAGGTTCACCCCTCCACTTT
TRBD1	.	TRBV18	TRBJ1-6	CASSLQGEDSPLHF	TGTGCCAGCTCTCTACAGGGGGAAGATTCACCCCTCCACTTT
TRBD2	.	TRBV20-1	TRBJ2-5	CSAHPRVTSRETQYF	TGCAGTGCTCATCCACGGGTGACTAGCCGTGAGACCCAGTACTTC
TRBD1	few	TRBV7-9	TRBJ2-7	CASSRTGAGGDYEQYF	TGTGCCAGCAGCCGTACTGGGGCAGGGGGAGACTACGAGCAGTACTTC
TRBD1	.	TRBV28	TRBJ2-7	CASWGQYEQYF	TGTGCCAGCTGGGGACAGTACGAGCAGTACTTC
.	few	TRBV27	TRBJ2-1	CASSLWRGTEFYNEQFF	TGTGCCAGCAGTTTGTGGAGAGGGACGGAATTTTACAATGAGCAGTTCTTC
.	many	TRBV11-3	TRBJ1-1	CASSFEKNTEAFF	TGTGCCAGCAGCTTCGAGAAGAACACTGAAGCTTTCTTT
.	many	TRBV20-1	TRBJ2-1	CSARDVAGWNEQFF	TGCAGTGCTAGAGATGTGGCAGGGTGGAATGAGCAGTTCTTC
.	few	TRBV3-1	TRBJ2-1	CASSPSTARTEQFF	TGTGCCAGCAGCCCTAGCACCGCGCGGACTGAGCAGTTCTTC
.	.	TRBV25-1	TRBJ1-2	CASSDGDGPIRGYTF	TGTGCCAGCAGTGATGGGGACGGACCTATTAGGGGCTACACCTTC
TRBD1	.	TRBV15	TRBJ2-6	CATSRWTGYAGANVLTF	TGTGCCACCAGCAGATGGACAGGCTATGCTGGGGCCAACGTCCTGACTTTC
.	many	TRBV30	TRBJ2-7	CAWSIGDVYEQYF	TGTGCCTGGAGTATAGGGGATGTTTACGAGCAGTACTTC
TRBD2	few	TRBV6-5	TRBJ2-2	CASSYAAAGASNTGELFF	TGTGCCAGCAGTTATGCGGCAGCGGGGGCCTCGAACACCGGGGAGCTGTTTTTT
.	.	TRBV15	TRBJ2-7	CATSRDLAGTTPYEQYF	TGTGCCACCAGCAGAGATCTCGCCGGGACAACTCCCTACGAGCAGTACTTC
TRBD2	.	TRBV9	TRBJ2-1	CASSGAGTSSYNEQFF	TGTGCCAGCAGCGGCGCCGGGACTAGCAGTTACAATGAGCAGTTCTTC
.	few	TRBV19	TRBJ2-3	CASSISRPTDTQYF	TGTGCCAGTAGTATAAGTAGACCCACAGATACGCAGTATTTT
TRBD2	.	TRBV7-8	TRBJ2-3	CASIHRASGANTQYF	TGTGCCAGCATTCACCGGGCTAGCGGGGCGAATACGCAGTATTTT
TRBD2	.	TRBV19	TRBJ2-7	CASSIGTSGSYEQYF	TGTGCCAGTAGTATAGGGACTAGCGGCTCCTACGAGCAGTACTTC
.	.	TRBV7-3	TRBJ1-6	CASSRTPKNSPLHF	TGTGCCAGCAGCCGAACCCCTAAAAATTCACCCCTCCACTTT
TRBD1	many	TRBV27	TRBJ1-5	CASRMDRASHQPQHF	TGTGCCAGCAGGATGGACAGGGCGTCCCATCAGCCCCAGCATTTT
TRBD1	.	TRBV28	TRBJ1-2	CASSPGRDRIYGYTF	TGTGCCAGCAGTCCAGGCCGGGACAGGATCTATGGCTACACCTTC
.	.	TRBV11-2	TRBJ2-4	CASSPNRDIQYF	TGTGCCAGCAGCCCAAACCGAGACATTCAGTACTTC
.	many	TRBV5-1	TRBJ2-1	CASSLGSLTNEQFF	TGCGCCAGCAGCTTGGGCTCCTTAACCAATGAGCAGTTCTTC
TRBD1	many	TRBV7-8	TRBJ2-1	CASSSPGQLTNEQFF	TGTGCCAGCAGCTCCCCGGGACAGTTAACGAATGAGCAGTTCTTC